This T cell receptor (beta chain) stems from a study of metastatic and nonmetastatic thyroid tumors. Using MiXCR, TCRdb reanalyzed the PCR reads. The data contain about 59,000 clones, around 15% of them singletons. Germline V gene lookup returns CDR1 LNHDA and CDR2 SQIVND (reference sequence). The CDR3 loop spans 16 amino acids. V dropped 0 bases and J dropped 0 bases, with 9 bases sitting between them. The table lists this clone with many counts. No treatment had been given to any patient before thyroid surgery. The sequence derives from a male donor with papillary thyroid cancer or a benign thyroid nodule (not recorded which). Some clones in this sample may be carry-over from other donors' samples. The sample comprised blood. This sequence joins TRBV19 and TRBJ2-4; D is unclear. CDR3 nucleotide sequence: TGTGCCAGTAGTATAGACAGCGCTACAGCCAAAAACATTCAGTACTTC. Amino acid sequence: CASSIDSATAKNIQYF.